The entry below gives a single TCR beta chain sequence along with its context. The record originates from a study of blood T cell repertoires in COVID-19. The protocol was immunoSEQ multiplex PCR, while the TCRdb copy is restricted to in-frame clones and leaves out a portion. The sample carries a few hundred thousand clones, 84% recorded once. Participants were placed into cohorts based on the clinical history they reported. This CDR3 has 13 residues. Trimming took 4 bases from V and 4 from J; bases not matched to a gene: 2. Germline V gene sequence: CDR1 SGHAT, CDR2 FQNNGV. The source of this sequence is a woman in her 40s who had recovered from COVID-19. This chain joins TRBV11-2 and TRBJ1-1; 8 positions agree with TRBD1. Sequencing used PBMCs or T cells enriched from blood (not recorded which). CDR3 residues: CASSSQGGTEAFF. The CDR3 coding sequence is TGTGCCAGCAGCTCACAGGGGGGCACTGAAGCTTTCTTT. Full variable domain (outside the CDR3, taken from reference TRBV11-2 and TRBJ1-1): EAGVAQSPRYKIIEKRQSVAFWCNPISGHATLYWYQQILGQGPKLLIQFQNNGVVDDSQLPKDRFSAERLKGVDSTLKIQPAKLEDSAVYLCASSSQGGTEAFFGQGTRLTVV.